Listed below are T cell receptor beta chains from one sample, sequenced in a study of T-cell memory formation after mild COVID-19. TCRdb analysed the 5' RACE reads with MiXCR anew, one entry per CDR3 protein. The sample holds under 550,000 distinct CDR3 sequences; 18% are singletons and the top ten take under 25%. Sample: PBMCs or a T cell subset sorted from them (not recorded which). These receptors all come from a man between 18 and 35 years old who had mild COVID-19 (a few samples of this study predate the infection). Cell type and time point are not known. Both conserved end residues are part of each CDR3. A D gene is named only where the DNA matches it firmly. Not every row has a clone size; where given, it reads once, few, many or a size class.

TRBJ2-1,NA,few,TRBV6-2/TRBV6-3,TGTGCCAGCAGTTTCCCCAAAGGGAATGAGCAGTTCTTC,CASSFPKGNEQFF
TRBJ2-3,NA,many,TRBV29-1,TGCAGCGTTGAAGGCGGTGACACTACTAGCACAGATACGCAGTATTTT,CSVEGGDTTSTDTQYF
TRBJ2-3,TRBD2,few,TRBV5-1,TGCGCCAGCAGCCCCTGGACTAGCGGGGGGCAAGGAGATACGCAGTATTTT,CASSPWTSGGQGDTQYF
TRBJ1-1,NA,few,TRBV7-9,TGTGCCAGCAGCTTAGTGGTCCTTGAAGCTTTCTTT,CASSLVVLEAFF
TRBJ1-2,NA,NA,TRBV11-2,TGTGCCAGCAGGAGTGACGGGACTGCTGGCTACACCTTC,CASRSDGTAGYTF
TRBJ2-3,NA,NA,TRBV29-1,TGCAGCGTTGAGTCTTTGGGGGCCGATACGCAGTATTTT,CSVESLGADTQYF
TRBJ1-5,TRBD1,NA,TRBV5-1,TGCGCCAGCAGCTTGGGACCCCAGGGGGGGGGCAATCAGCCCCAGCATTTT,CASSLGPQGGGNQPQHF
TRBJ2-1,NA,NA,TRBV20-1,TGCAGTGCTAGAGATGGCACAGGGTATGAGCAGTTCTTC,CSARDGTGYEQFF
TRBJ1-5,NA,NA,TRBV5-5,TGTGCCAGCAGCTTGGGCCGGGCAGGCTCTCAGCCCCAGCATTTT,CASSLGRAGSQPQHF
TRBJ2-7,NA,few,TRBV20-1,TGCAGTGCTAGAGATGCGAGCTACTACGAGCAGTACTTC,CSARDASYYEQYF
TRBJ2-1,NA,NA,TRBV2,TGTGCCGGCCAGGGGGGGCCCTACAATGAGCAGTTCTTC,CAGQGGPYNEQFF
TRBJ1-5,TRBD1,NA,TRBV5-8,TGTGCCAGCAGCCGACCGACAGGGACAGGCAATCAGCCCCAGCATTTT,CASSRPTGTGNQPQHF
TRBJ1-3,NA,few,TRBV12-3/TRBV12-4,TGTGCCAGCAGTTTCCGGCCGGGGTGGGTGAGAGGAAACACCATATATTTT,CASSFRPGWVRGNTIYF
TRBJ2-5,NA,NA,TRBV20-1,TGCAGTGCTCCCCAGGAATGGGAGACCCAGTACTTC,CSAPQEWETQYF
TRBJ1-2,TRBD1,few,TRBV12-3/TRBV12-4,TGTGCCAGCAGCCCCGGGACAGGGGGTTTCTATGGCTACACCTTC,CASSPGTGGFYGYTF
TRBJ1-2,NA,NA,TRBV5-1,TGCGCCAGCAGCTTTGGGACAATCTATGGCTACACCTTC,CASSFGTIYGYTF
TRBJ2-5,TRBD2,few,TRBV7-9,TGTGCCAGCAGCTTAGTGGGACTAGCGGAAGAGACCCAGTACTTC,CASSLVGLAEETQYF
TRBJ1-1,NA,NA,TRBV7-3,TGTGCCAGCAGCTTAGAGGGGCCCACTGAAGCTTTCTTT,CASSLEGPTEAFF
TRBJ2-5,NA,many,TRBV19,TGTGCCAGTAGTCGAACGGGACGCGGGGAAGAGACCCAGTACTTC,CASSRTGRGEETQYF
TRBJ2-7,NA,NA,TRBV2,TGTGCCAGCAGTGACCGGACCCCCCTTGCCTACGAGCAGTACTTC,CASSDRTPLAYEQYF
TRBJ2-5,NA,few,TRBV29-1,TGCAGCGTTGTACCCAACAGGGAACAGGAGACCCAGTACTTC,CSVVPNREQETQYF
TRBJ2-7,TRBD1,NA,TRBV7-3,TGTGCCAGCAGCTTAAAGGCGCGGGGGACAGGGAATTTACCCGGCTACGAGCAGTACTTC,CASSLKARGTGNLPGYEQYF
TRBJ2-3,NA,NA,TRBV3-1,TGTGCCAGCAGCGTACCCCCGTCGGGGGTTACGCAGTATTTT,CASSVPPSGVTQYF
TRBJ2-5,TRBD1,NA,TRBV7-9,TGTGCCAGCAGCCCCCGACAGGGAGAGACCCAGTACTTC,CASSPRQGETQYF
TRBJ1-6,NA,few,TRBV2,TGTGCCAGCAGTGAACGGGCTCAGGGGAATTCACCCCTCCACTTT,CASSERAQGNSPLHF
TRBJ2-7,NA,many,TRBV6-5,TGTGCCAGCAGTTACGGGGTCTCCTACGAGCAGTACTTC,CASSYGVSYEQYF
TRBJ2-3,TRBD2,NA,TRBV7-8,TGTGCCAGCAGCCCTGGTAATGCGGGGGTTCCCCATACGCAGTATTTT,CASSPGNAGVPHTQYF
TRBJ1-5,TRBD1,few,TRBV5-5,TGTGCCAGCAGCTCCCAGGGGGTCAATCAGCCCCAGCATTTT,CASSSQGVNQPQHF
TRBJ1-5,NA,NA,TRBV7-2,TGTGCCAGCAGCTTAAAGGCCGATTATAGCAATCAGCCCCAGCATTTT,CASSLKADYSNQPQHF